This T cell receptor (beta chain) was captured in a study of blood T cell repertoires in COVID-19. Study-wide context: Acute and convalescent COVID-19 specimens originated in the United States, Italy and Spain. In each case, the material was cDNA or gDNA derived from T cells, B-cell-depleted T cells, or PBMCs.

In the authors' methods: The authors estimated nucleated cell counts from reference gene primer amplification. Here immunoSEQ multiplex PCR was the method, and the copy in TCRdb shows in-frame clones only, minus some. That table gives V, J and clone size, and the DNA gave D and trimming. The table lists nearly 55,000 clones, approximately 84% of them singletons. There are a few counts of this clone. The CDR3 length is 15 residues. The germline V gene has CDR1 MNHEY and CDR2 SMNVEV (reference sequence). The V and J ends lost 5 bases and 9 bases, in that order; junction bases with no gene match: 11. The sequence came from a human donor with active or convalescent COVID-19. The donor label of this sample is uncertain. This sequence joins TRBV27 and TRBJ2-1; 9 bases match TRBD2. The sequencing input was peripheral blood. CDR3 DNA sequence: TGTGCCAGCAGTCCCGGCGGTAGCGGGAGTATTGAGCAGTTCTTC. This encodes CASSPGGSGSIEQFF.